Listed below are T cell receptor beta chains from one sample, sequenced in a study of blood T cell repertoires in COVID-19. Assay used: immunoSEQ multiplex PCR; TCRdb lists only in-frame clones, some missing. The sample includes over 150,000 clones, about 89% of them seen just once. The specimen sequenced was peripheral blood. The receptors here all came from a man aged 45 to 65 with acute or convalescent COVID-19. Both conserved end residues are part of each CDR3. The D gene is left open where the match is weak. For some rows the clone size is stated as once, few or many, or as a class when expanded; others skip it.

NA NA TRBJ1-5 TRBV11-1 TGTGCCAGCAGCTTAAACACCAATCAGCCCCAGCATTTT CASSLNTNQPQHF
NA NA TRBJ1-3 TRBV9 TGTGCCAGCAGCCCCTCCGGGACACCCGGAAGAAACACCATATATTTT CASSPSGTPGRNTIYF
TRBD1 NA TRBJ2-5 TRBV7-8 TGTGCCAGCAGTTCTGACAGGGACCAAGAGACCCAGTACTTC CASSSDRDQETQYF
TRBD1 NA TRBJ1-1 TRBV9 TGTGCCAGCAGCGTATCGACAGGGGCAGGCACTGAAGCTTTCTTT CASSVSTGAGTEAFF
TRBD2 NA TRBJ2-7 TRBV29-1 TGCAGCGTCTATAGCGGGAGGGCATACGAGCAGTACTTC CSVYSGRAYEQYF
NA few TRBJ1-6 TRBV10-3 TGTGCCATCAGGAGCAGGGAAAATTCACCCCTCCACTTT CAIRSRENSPLHF
NA NA TRBJ2-5 TRBV5-1 TGCGCCAGCACCCGCGGCGGGAGAGGGGGACAAGAGACCCAGTACTTC CASTRGGRGGQETQYF
NA NA TRBJ1-2 TRBV28 TGTGCCAGCTCGGATAGCACTATATGGAGATACACCTTC CASSDSTIWRYTF
NA NA TRBJ1-1 TRBV29-1 TGCAGCGCCCCTCGATGGCGGAGGAACACTGAAGCTTTCTTT CSAPRWRRNTEAFF
TRBD2 NA TRBJ2-2 TRBV19 TGTGCCAGTAGTATTTGGGGACTAGGGGGGACGGCCGGGGAGCTGTTTTTT CASSIWGLGGTAGELFF
TRBD1 NA TRBJ1-6 TRBV6-2/TRBV6-3 TGTGCCAGCAGACCTCACGACAGGGGGCTTAATTCACCCCTCCACTTT CASRPHDRGLNSPLHF
NA NA TRBJ2-7 TRBV25-1 TGTGCCAGCAGACACAGGGTCTCCTACGAGCAGTACTTC CASRHRVSYEQYF
TRBD1 NA TRBJ1-5 TRBV7-2 TGTGCCAGCAGCTTAGTCGGGACAGGGAATCAGCCCCAGCATTTT CASSLVGTGNQPQHF
TRBD1 NA TRBJ1-5 TRBV30 TGTGCCTGGAGCCGGGACAGCTATCAGCCCCAGCATTTT CAWSRDSYQPQHF
TRBD2 NA TRBJ2-3 TRBV7-8 TGTGCCAGCAGCACCGGGACTAGCGGGAATACAGATACGCAGTATTTT CASSTGTSGNTDTQYF
NA NA TRBJ2-7 TRBV7-9 TGTGCCAGCAGCCCAGGGATACGGAGTGGCGAGCAGTACTTC CASSPGIRSGEQYF
NA NA TRBJ2-1 TRBV21-1 TGTGCCAGCAGCACCGGGACAGGCGAAAGCTCCTACAATGAGCAGTTCTTC CASSTGTGESSYNEQFF
TRBD1 few TRBJ1-5 TRBV5-8 TGTGCCAGCAGCTTGTTCGTTCACAGGGGATCCAATCAGCCCCAGCATTTT CASSLFVHRGSNQPQHF
NA NA TRBJ2-1 TRBV4-3 TGCGCCAGCAGCCGGGCAGGGGCGGTCAATGAGCAGTTCTTC CASSRAGAVNEQFF
TRBD1 NA TRBJ1-6 TRBV7-3 TGTGCCAGCAGCTTACAGGGACAGGGTAATTCACCCCTCCACTTT CASSLQGQGNSPLHF
NA NA TRBJ1-3 TRBV30 TGTGCCTGGAGCGTCACCAGTGGAAACACCATATATTTT CAWSVTSGNTIYF
TRBD1 NA TRBJ2-7 TRBV10-1 TGCGCCAGCAGTGAGTCAGGGGGCTCAAGCTCCTACGAGCAGTACTTC CASSESGGSSSYEQYF
TRBD2 NA TRBJ2-7 TRBV7-9 TGTGCCAGCAGCGACCGGGGAGCGGGAGGGCCCGTGGAGCAGTACTTC CASSDRGAGGPVEQYF
NA NA TRBJ1-4 TRBV7-2 TGTGCCAGCAGCATTCTACAGGGTGTCCGTGAAAAACTGTTTTTT CASSILQGVREKLFF